This T cell receptor (beta chain) was documented in a study of blood T cell repertoires in COVID-19. CDR3 size: 13 residues. Deletions cut 0 bases from V and 5 bases from J, with 5 bases between. The germline gives CDR1 LGHNA, CDR2 YNFKEQ. Study members were between roughly 18 and 89 years old and lived in over 20 US regions. Using immunoSEQ multiplex PCR, the repertoire was profiled, and TCRdb retains in-frame clones only, with some absent. The table shows 300,000 to 400,000 clones, with more than 75% occurring only once. The TCR comes from a young woman who had recovered from COVID-19. V is TRBV4-2 and J is TRBJ1-3; D not certain. Sequenced material: PBMCs or T cells enriched from blood (not recorded which). CDR3 sequence (DNA): TGTGCCAGCAGCCAAGATAACAGAAACACCATATATTTT. Translation: CASSQDNRNTIYF.